This entry concerns a single T cell receptor beta chain. Its target is not known. The data belong to a study of OX40 agonist ivuxolimab in advanced cancers. Whole-study context: Ivuxolimab was administered intravenously to patients at 0.01 to 10 mg/kg every 2 weeks. The study, taken as a whole, reports: On average, CD8+ T cells showed a greater number of expanded clones than CD4+. Partial responders receiving 0.1-3.0 mg/kg showed among the lowest clonal expansion.

Sequenced by immunoSEQ multiplex PCR; TCRdb stores in-frame clones only, minus some. This table holds tens of thousands of clones, around 91% found once. Germline values: CDR1 SGHRS, CDR2 YFSETQ. V dropped 4 bases and J dropped 3 bases, with 11 bases sitting between them. CDR3 length: 14 residues. The material sequenced was CD4+ or CD8+ T cells sorted from blood, taken in a trial of the OX40 agonist ivuxolimab. The source of this sequence is an adult with an advanced solid tumor such as melanoma, head and neck, liver or kidney cancer. The chain recombines TRBV5-1 with TRBJ2-1, with D possibly being TRBD2 (5 bases). The CDR3 spells CASSDGGLYNEQFF. CDR3 coding DNA: TGCGCCAGCAGCGATGGAGGACTCTACAATGAGCAGTTCTTC.